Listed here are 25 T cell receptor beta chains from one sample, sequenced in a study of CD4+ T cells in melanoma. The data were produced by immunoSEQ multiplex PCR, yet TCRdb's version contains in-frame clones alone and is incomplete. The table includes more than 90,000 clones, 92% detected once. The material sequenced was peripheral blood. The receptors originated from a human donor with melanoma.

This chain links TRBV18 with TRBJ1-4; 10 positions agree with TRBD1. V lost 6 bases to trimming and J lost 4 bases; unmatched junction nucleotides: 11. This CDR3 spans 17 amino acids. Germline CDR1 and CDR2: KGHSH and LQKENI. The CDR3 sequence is CASSPGTGEIGNEKLFF. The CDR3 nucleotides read TGTGCCAGCTCCCCCGGGACAGGGGAGATTGGTAATGAAAAACTGTTTTTT.

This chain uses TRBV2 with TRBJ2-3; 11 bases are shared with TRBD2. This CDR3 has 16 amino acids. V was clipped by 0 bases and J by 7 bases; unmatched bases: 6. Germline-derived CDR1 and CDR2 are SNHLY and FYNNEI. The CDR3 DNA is TGTGCCAGCAGTGAAGCTAGCGGGGGGGCATTTAATACGCAGTATTTT. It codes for CASSEASGGAFNTQYF. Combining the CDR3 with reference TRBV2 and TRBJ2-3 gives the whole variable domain EPEVTQTPSHQVTQMGQEVILRCVPISNHLYFYWYRQILGQKVEFLVSFYNNEISEKSEIFDDQFSVERPDGSNFTLKIRSTKLEDSAMYFCASSEASGGAFNTQYFGPGTRLTVL.

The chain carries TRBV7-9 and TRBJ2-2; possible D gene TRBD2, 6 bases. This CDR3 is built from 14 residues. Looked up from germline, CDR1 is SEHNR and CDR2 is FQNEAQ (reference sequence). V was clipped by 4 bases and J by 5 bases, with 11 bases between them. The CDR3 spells CASSSGRETGELFF. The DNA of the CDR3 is TGTGCCAGCAGCTCAGGGCGGGAAACCGGGGAGCTGTTTTTT.

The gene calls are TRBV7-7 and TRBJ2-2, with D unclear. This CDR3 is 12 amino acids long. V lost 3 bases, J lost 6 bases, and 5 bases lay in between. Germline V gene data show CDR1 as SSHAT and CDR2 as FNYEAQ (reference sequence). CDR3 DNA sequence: TGTGCCAGCAGCTTTGGGCCCGGGGAGCTGTTTTTT. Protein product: CASSFGPGELFF.

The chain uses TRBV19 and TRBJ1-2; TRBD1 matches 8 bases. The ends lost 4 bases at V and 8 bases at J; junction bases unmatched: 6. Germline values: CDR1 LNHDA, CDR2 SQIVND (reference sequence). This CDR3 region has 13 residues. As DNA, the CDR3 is TGTGCCAGTAGTAGGGGACAGGAAGGAGGCTACACCTTC. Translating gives CASSRGQEGGYTF.

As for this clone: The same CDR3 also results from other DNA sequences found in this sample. This CDR3 is CASSLLGGRDEQFF. CDR3 DNA: TGTGCCAGCAGCTTGCTAGGTGGACGCGATGAGCAGTTCTTC. The V call is TRBV7-3, the J call TRBJ2-1; D is unresolved. Germline CDR1 SGHTA, CDR2 FQGTGA. Trimming stripped 3 bases from V and 8 bases from J, with 14 bases between. The CDR3 spans 14 residues. Complete variable domain (other parts from reference TRBV7-3 and TRBJ2-1): GAGVSQTPSNKVTEKGKYVELRCDPISGHTALYWYRQSLGQGPEFLIYFQGTGAADDSGLPNDRFFAVRPEGSVSTLKIQRTERGDSAVYLCASSLLGGRDEQFFGPGTRLTVL.

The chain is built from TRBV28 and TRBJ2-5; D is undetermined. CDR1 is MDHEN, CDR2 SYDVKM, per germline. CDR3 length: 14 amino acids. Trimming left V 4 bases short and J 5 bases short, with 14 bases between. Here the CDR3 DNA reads TGTGCCAGCAGTTCCCCTATGGTAGGGGAGACCCAGTACTTC. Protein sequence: CASSSPMVGETQYF.

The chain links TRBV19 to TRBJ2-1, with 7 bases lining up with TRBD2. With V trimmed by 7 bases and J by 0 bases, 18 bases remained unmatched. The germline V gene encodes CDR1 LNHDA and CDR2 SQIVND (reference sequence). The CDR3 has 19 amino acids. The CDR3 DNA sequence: TGTGCCAGTAATGGTGTAGGGGTAGCGGGCAGATACTCCTACAATGAGCAGTTCTTC. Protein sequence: CASNGVGVAGRYSYNEQFF.

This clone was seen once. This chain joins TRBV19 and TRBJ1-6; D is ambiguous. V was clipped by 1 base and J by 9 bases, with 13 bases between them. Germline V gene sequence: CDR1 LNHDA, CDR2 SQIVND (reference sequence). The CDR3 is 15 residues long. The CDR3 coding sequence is TGTGCCAGTAGTATAGGAGGCAGTCTAAGTTCACCCCTCCACTTT. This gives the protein CASSIGGSLSSPLHF.

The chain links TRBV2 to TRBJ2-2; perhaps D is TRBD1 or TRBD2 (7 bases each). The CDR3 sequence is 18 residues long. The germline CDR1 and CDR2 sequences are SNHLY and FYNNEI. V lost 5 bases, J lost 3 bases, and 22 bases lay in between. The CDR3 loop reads CASSQREAGGGYTGELFF. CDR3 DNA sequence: TGTGCCAGCAGTCAGAGAGAGGCAGGGGGGGGTTACACCGGGGAGCTGTTTTTT.

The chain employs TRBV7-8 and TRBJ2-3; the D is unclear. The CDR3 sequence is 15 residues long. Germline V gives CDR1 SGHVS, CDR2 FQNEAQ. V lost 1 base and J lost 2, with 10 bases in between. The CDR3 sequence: CASSLGPLVTDTQYF. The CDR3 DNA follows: TGTGCCAGCAGCTTAGGTCCCCTAGTCACAGATACGCAGTATTTT.

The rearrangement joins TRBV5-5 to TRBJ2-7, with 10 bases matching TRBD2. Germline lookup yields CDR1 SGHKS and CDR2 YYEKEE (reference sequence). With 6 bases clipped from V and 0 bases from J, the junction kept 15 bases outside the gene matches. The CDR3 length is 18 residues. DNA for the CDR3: TGTGCCAGCACCACTAGCGGGAACGCGGTTCAGCGCTCCTACGAGCAGTACTTC. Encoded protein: CASTTSGNAVQRSYEQYF.

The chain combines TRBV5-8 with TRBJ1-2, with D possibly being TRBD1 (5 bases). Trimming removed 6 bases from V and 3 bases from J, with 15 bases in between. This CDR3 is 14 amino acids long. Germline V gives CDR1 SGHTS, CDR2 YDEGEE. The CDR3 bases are TGTGCCAGCAATGACCTAGGGGCCTACTATGGCTACACCTTC. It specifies CASNDLGAYYGYTF.

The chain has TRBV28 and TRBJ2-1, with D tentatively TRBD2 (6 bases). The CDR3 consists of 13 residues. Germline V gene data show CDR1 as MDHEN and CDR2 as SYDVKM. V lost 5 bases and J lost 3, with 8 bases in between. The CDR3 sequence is CASSTRDYNEQFF. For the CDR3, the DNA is TGTGCCAGCAGTACGCGGGACTACAATGAGCAGTTCTTC.

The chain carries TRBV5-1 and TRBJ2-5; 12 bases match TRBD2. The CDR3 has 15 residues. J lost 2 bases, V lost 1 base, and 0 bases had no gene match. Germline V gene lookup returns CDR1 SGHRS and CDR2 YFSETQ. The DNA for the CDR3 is TGCGCCAGCAGCTTGACTAGCGGGGGGCAAGAGACCCAGTACTTC. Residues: CASSLTSGGQETQYF. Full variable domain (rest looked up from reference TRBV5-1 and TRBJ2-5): KAGVTQTPRYLIKTRGQQVTLSCSPISGHRSVSWYQQTPGQGLQFLFEYFSETQRNKGNFPGRFSGRQFSNSRSEMNVSTLELGDSALYLCASSLTSGGQETQYFGPGTRLLVL.

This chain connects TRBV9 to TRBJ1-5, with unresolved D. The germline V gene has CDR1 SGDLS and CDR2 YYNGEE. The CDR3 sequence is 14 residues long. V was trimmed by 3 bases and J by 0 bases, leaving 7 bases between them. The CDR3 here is CASSAGVSNQPQHF. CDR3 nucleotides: TGTGCCAGCAGCGCCGGGGTTAGCAATCAGCCCCAGCATTTT.

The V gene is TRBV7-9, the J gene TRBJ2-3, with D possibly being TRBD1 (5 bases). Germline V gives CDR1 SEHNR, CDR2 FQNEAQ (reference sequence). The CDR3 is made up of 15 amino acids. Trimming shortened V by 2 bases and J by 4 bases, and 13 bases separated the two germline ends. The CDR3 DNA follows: TGTGCCAGCAGCTTACTCAGTCAGGGCGCAGATACGCAGTATTTT. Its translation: CASSLLSQGADTQYF.

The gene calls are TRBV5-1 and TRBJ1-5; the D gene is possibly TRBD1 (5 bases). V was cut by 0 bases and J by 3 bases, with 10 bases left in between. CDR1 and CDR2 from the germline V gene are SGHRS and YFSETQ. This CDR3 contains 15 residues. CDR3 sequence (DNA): TGCGCCAGCAGCTTGGAGACGGGGGACAATCAGCCCCAGCATTTT. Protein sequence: CASSLETGDNQPQHF.

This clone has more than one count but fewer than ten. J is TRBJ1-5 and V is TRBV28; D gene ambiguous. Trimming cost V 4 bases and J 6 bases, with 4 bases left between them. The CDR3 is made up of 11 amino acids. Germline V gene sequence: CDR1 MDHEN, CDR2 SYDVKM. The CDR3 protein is CASSSSQPQHF. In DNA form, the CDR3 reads TGTGCCAGCAGTTCGAGTCAGCCCCAGCATTTT.

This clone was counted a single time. CDR3 DNA: TGTGCCAGCAGTCCGACTAGCGGGATCAACACCGGGGAGCTGTTTTTT. It is translated as CASSPTSGINTGELFF. The chain is built from TRBV2 and TRBJ2-2; TRBD2 matches at 11 bases. The CDR3 totals 16 residues. Unmatched junction bases numbered 4, after V lost 5 bases and J lost 2 bases. Germline loops: CDR1 SNHLY, CDR2 FYNNEI. Full variable domain (remainder filled in from reference TRBV2 and TRBJ2-2): EPEVTQTPSHQVTQMGQEVILRCVPISNHLYFYWYRQILGQKVEFLVSFYNNEISEKSEIFDDQFSVERPDGSNFTLKIRSTKLEDSAMYFCASSPTSGINTGELFFGEGSRLTVL.

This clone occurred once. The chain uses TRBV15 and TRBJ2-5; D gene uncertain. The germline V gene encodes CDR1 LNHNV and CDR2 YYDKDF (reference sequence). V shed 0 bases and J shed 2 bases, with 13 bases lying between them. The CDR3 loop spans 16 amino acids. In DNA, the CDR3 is TGTGCCACCAGCAGAGATCCAGGACGGGTACAAGAGACCCAGTACTTC. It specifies CATSRDPGRVQETQYF. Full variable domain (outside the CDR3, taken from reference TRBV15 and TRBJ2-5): DAMVIQNPRYQVTQFGKPVTLSCSQTLNHNVMYWYQQKSSQAPKLLFHYYDKDFNNEADTPDNFQSRRPNTSFCFLDIRSPGLGDTAMYLCATSRDPGRVQETQYFGPGTRLLVL.

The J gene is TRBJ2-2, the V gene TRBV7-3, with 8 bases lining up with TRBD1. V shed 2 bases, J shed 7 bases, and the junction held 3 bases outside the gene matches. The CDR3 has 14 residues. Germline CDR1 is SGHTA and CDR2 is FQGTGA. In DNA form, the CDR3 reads TGTGCCAGCAGCTTACAGACAGGGGACGGGGAGCTGTTTTTT. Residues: CASSLQTGDGELFF.

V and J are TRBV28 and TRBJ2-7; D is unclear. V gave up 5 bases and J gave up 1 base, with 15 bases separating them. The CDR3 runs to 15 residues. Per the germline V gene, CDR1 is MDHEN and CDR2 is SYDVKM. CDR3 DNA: TGTGCCAGCAGTCGTGAATTAGAAGAATCCTACGAGCAGTACTTC. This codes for CASSRELEESYEQYF.

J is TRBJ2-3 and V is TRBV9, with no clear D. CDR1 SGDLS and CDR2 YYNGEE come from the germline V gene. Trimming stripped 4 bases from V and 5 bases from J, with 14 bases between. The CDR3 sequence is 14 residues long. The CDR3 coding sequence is TGTGCCAGCAGCATACAGCTTTTCGGAGATACGCAGTATTTT. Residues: CASSIQLFGDTQYF.

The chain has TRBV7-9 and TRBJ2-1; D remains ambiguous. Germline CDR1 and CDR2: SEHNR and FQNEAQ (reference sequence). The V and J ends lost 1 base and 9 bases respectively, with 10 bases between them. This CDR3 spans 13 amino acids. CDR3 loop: CASSLDVLSEQFF. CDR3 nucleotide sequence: TGTGCCAGCAGCTTAGACGTGCTCTCTGAGCAGTTCTTC. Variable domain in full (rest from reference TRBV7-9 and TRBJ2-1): DTGVSQNPRHKITKRGQNVTFRCDPISEHNRLYWYRQTLGQGPEFLTYFQNEAQLEKSRLLSDRFSAERPKGSFSTLEIQRTEQGDSAMYLCASSLDVLSEQFFGPGTRLTVL.